This is a list of T cell receptor beta chains from one sample in a study of CD8+CD57+ T cells in acquired aplastic anemia. Via MiXCR, TCRdb re-called the reads, giving one row per CDR3 protein. The table has some 120,000 distinct CDR3 sequences, 40% to 60% seen once. Material for sequencing was sorted CD4+, CD8+, or CD8+CD57+ T cells (not recorded which) from PBMCs. The receptors here all came from a human donor in good health, serving as a control. Each CDR3 is given with its conserved first and last residue. D genes are given only for firm matches. Expanded clones are given a class, and other clones once, few, many or no size at all.

d_gene: .
len: 15
v_gene: TRBV11-1
abundance: .
j_gene: TRBJ2-3
CDR3aa: CASSSAGWGTDTQCF
CDR3nt: TGTGCCAGCAGCTCGGCGGGCTGGGGTACAGATACGCAGTGTTTT

d_gene: TRBD1
len: 13
v_gene: TRBV6-1
abundance: many
j_gene: TRBJ2-7
CDR3aa: CASKTTGAYEQYF
CDR3nt: TGTGCCAGCAAAACGACAGGGGCCTACGAGCAGTACTTC

d_gene: .
len: 13
v_gene: TRBV10-3
abundance: .
j_gene: TRBJ2-1
CDR3aa: CAISGTTYNEQFF
CDR3nt: TGTGCCATCAGCGGGACCACCTACAATGAGCAGTTCTTC

d_gene: .
len: 15
v_gene: TRBV7-8
abundance: .
j_gene: TRBJ2-5
CDR3aa: CASSVEGPRRETQYF
CDR3nt: TGTGCCAGCAGCGTTGAAGGACCGAGGAGGGAGACCCAGTACTTC

d_gene: .
len: 12
v_gene: TRBV29-1
abundance: few
j_gene: TRBJ1-2
CDR3aa: CSVEEDDYGYTF
CDR3nt: TGCAGCGTTGAGGAGGACGACTATGGCTACACCTTC

d_gene: TRBD1
len: 14
v_gene: TRBV20-1
abundance: .
j_gene: TRBJ1-2
CDR3aa: CSARDRTGTYGYTF
CDR3nt: TGCAGTGCTAGAGATCGGACAGGGACCTATGGCTACACCTTC

d_gene: TRBD2
len: 16
v_gene: TRBV15
abundance: .
j_gene: TRBJ2-3
CDR3aa: CATSRDRRGATDTQYF
CDR3nt: TGTGCCACCAGCAGAGATCGGCGGGGGGCCACAGATACGCAGTATTTT

d_gene: .
len: 11
v_gene: TRBV29-1
abundance: .
j_gene: TRBJ1-1
CDR3aa: CSVVEKLEAFF
CDR3nt: TGCAGCGTTGTCGAGAAACTTGAAGCTTTCTTT

d_gene: TRBD1
len: 16
v_gene: TRBV4-2
abundance: many
j_gene: TRBJ2-7
CDR3aa: CASSRMSGTGTYEQYF
CDR3nt: TGTGCCAGCAGCCGCATGTCCGGGACAGGGACCTACGAGCAGTACTTC

d_gene: TRBD1
len: 14
v_gene: TRBV12-3/TRBV12-4
abundance: .
j_gene: TRBJ2-5
CDR3aa: CASRGTGGQETQYF
CDR3nt: TGTGCCAGCAGAGGGACAGGGGGCCAAGAGACCCAGTACTTC

d_gene: TRBD2
len: 14
v_gene: TRBV6-5
abundance: many
j_gene: TRBJ2-2
CDR3aa: CASSSPGLAGELFF
CDR3nt: TGTGCCAGCAGTTCACCGGGACTAGCCGGGGAGCTGTTTTTT

d_gene: .
len: 12
v_gene: TRBV11-2
abundance: many
j_gene: TRBJ2-1
CDR3aa: CASSFSTGEEFF
CDR3nt: TGTGCCAGCAGCTTCTCCACCGGGGAGGAGTTCTTC

d_gene: .
len: 13
v_gene: TRBV5-4
abundance: many
j_gene: TRBJ1-2
CDR3aa: CASSLGQVYGYTF
CDR3nt: TGTGCCAGCAGCTTGGGACAGGTGTATGGCTACACCTTC

d_gene: .
len: 12
v_gene: TRBV2
abundance: many
j_gene: TRBJ2-3
CDR3aa: CASSVVKDTQYF
CDR3nt: TGTGCCAGCAGTGTTGTGAAAGATACGCAGTATTTT

d_gene: TRBD2
len: 15
v_gene: TRBV2
abundance: many
j_gene: TRBJ2-1
CDR3aa: CARYSGGNTYNEQFF
CDR3nt: TGTGCCAGGTATAGCGGGGGGAACACCTACAATGAGCAGTTCTTC

d_gene: TRBD1
len: 16
v_gene: TRBV7-6
abundance: few
j_gene: TRBJ1-5
CDR3aa: CASSLGQGASNQPQHF
CDR3nt: TGTGCCAGCAGCTTAGGACAGGGGGCGAGCAATCAGCCCCAGCATTTT

d_gene: TRBD2
len: 17
v_gene: TRBV7-3
abundance: .
j_gene: TRBJ2-1
CDR3aa: CASSLTGLAGGINEQFF
CDR3nt: TGTGCCAGCAGCTTAACGGGACTAGCGGGGGGCATCAATGAGCAGTTCTTC

d_gene: .
len: 16
v_gene: TRBV5-1
abundance: many
j_gene: TRBJ2-1
CDR3aa: CASSLGGNLEGNEQFF
CDR3nt: TGCGCCAGCAGCTTGGGCGGAAACTTAGAAGGCAATGAGCAGTTCTTC

d_gene: .
len: 16
v_gene: TRBV10-2
abundance: .
j_gene: TRBJ1-6
CDR3aa: CASSEGPGRYNSPLHF
CDR3nt: TGCGCCAGCAGTGAAGGTCCAGGTCGCTATAATTCACCCCTCCACTTT

d_gene: .
len: 15
v_gene: TRBV14
abundance: once
j_gene: TRBJ1-1
CDR3aa: CASSQEWVGGSEAFF
CDR3nt: TGTGCCAGCAGCCAAGAATGGGTGGGGGGCTCTGAAGCTTTCTTT

d_gene: .
len: 15
v_gene: TRBV2
abundance: .
j_gene: TRBJ2-3
CDR3aa: CASGGSGRSTDTQYF
CDR3nt: TGTGCCAGCGGCGGCTCCGGGAGAAGCACAGATACGCAGTATTTT

d_gene: .
len: 12
v_gene: TRBV19
abundance: .
j_gene: TRBJ1-1
CDR3aa: CASSIARGEAFF
CDR3nt: TGTGCCAGTAGTATCGCCAGGGGTGAAGCTTTCTTT

d_gene: TRBD2
len: 15
v_gene: TRBV11-2
abundance: .
j_gene: TRBJ2-3
CDR3aa: CASSRTSRFTDTQYF
CDR3nt: TGTGCCAGCAGCAGGACTAGCCGTTTCACAGATACGCAGTATTTT

d_gene: .
len: 13
v_gene: TRBV29-1
abundance: few
j_gene: TRBJ2-7
CDR3aa: CSVEGGTPYEQYF
CDR3nt: TGCAGCGTTGAAGGAGGGACTCCGTACGAGCAGTACTTC

d_gene: .
len: 16
v_gene: TRBV20-1
abundance: many
j_gene: TRBJ2-3
CDR3aa: CSARNRGTTSTDTQYF
CDR3nt: TGCAGTGCTAGAAACCGAGGGACAACCAGCACAGATACGCAGTATTTT

d_gene: .
len: 15
v_gene: TRBV6-4
abundance: .
j_gene: TRBJ2-7
CDR3aa: CASSVGFSGPYEQYF
CDR3nt: TGTGCCAGCAGCGTAGGCTTTAGCGGCCCCTACGAGCAGTACTTC

d_gene: .
len: 14
v_gene: TRBV6-5
abundance: .
j_gene: TRBJ1-6
CDR3aa: CASSYSGVDSPLHF
CDR3nt: TGTGCCAGCAGTTACTCAGGGGTGGATTCACCCCTCCACTTT

d_gene: TRBD1
len: 16
v_gene: TRBV7-8
abundance: .
j_gene: TRBJ2-5
CDR3aa: CASSPRTGGGQETQYF
CDR3nt: TGTGCCAGCAGCCCGCGGACAGGGGGCGGCCAAGAGACCCAGTACTTC

d_gene: .
len: 14
v_gene: TRBV6-4
abundance: .
j_gene: TRBJ1-1
CDR3aa: CASSQSGIETEAFF
CDR3nt: TGTGCCAGCTCGCAATCGGGAATCGAAACTGAAGCTTTCTTT